A selection of T cell receptor beta chains follows, all from one sample in a study of cytomegalovirus exposure and HLA in healthy donors. Method: immunoSEQ multiplex PCR; TCRdb's copy keeps in-frame clones and lacks some. The sample includes 95,000 to 150,000 clones, roughly 77% of them seen just once. The sample comprised PBMCs. These receptors originate from a man between 18 and 35 years old in good health and CMV-seronegative. CDR3s include the opening cysteine and the closing phenylalanine or tryptophan. A D gene is named only where the DNA matches it firmly. A row's size may be missing; if present it is once, few, many or a size class.

clone_size	v_call	d_call	j_call	cdr3_aa	cdr3_nt
NA	TRBV19	TRBD1	TRBJ1-2	CASSNFIGQVFGGYTF	TGTGCCAGTAGTAACTTTATCGGACAGGTCTTCGGTGGCTACACCTTC
NA	TRBV2	TRBD1	TRBJ2-7	CAKGQGVREQYF	TGTGCCAAGGGACAGGGGGTGCGGGAGCAGTACTTC
NA	TRBV6-1	NA	TRBJ2-3	CASFFTHTDTQYF	TGTGCCAGCTTTTTTACACACACAGATACGCAGTATTTT
NA	TRBV2	TRBD1	TRBJ1-2	CASSDNGQGRWGYTF	TGTGCCAGCAGTGACAACGGACAGGGCCGCTGGGGCTACACCTTC
NA	TRBV5-4	NA	TRBJ2-1	CASSPQGGEQFF	TGTGCCAGCAGCCCGCAGGGTGGTGAGCAGTTCTTC
NA	TRBV7-9	NA	TRBJ2-2	CSSSLVGLQNTGELFF	TGTTCCAGCAGCTTAGTAGGACTCCAGAACACCGGGGAGCTGTTTTTT
NA	TRBV7-2	NA	TRBJ1-1	CASSLLRGEAFF	TGTGCCAGCAGCTTATTAAGGGGTGAAGCTTTCTTT
NA	TRBV9	TRBD2	TRBJ2-7	CASSVASGGADEQYF	TGTGCCAGCAGCGTAGCAAGCGGGGGTGCAGACGAGCAGTACTTC
NA	TRBV6-6	NA	TRBJ1-5	CASSYGQSNSNQPQHF	TGTGCCAGCAGTTACGGACAGAGTAATAGCAATCAGCCCCAGCATTTT
NA	TRBV7-2	TRBD2	TRBJ2-7	CASSRLAGGPYEQYF	TGTGCCAGCAGCCGACTAGCGGGGGGGCCCTACGAGCAGTACTTC
NA	TRBV15	NA	TRBJ1-1	CATSEADTEAFF	TGTGCCACCAGCGAGGCGGACACTGAAGCTTTCTTT
NA	TRBV29-1	TRBD2	TRBJ2-1	CSVEVWGGRDNEQFF	TGCAGCGTTGAGGTCTGGGGGGGGAGGGACAATGAGCAGTTCTTC
NA	TRBV19	TRBD1	TRBJ1-4	CASSTGQGAGEKLFF	TGTGCCAGTAGCACGGGACAGGGGGCGGGTGAAAAACTGTTTTTT
few	TRBV7-2	NA	TRBJ1-5	CASSLSGAQHF	TGTGCCAGCAGCTTATCGGGGGCCCAGCATTTT
NA	TRBV5-4	TRBD2	TRBJ2-5	CASRPEIAGQETQYF	TGTGCCAGCAGACCCGAGATAGCGGGGCAAGAGACCCAGTACTTC